The 22 T cell receptor beta chains given below trace back to one sample, sequenced in a study of blood T cell repertoires in COVID-19 (TCRdb year 2020). The receptor library was made with the immunoSEQ multiplex PCR assay. Sourced from immuneACCESS, this table was stored by TCRdb with only in-frame sequences that have V and J called. A share of the clones is absent; for the studies checked, an unresolved V gene accounts for under half, and the remainder has no known explanation. Recorded for this sample are 70,000 or so clones; roughly 80% of them occurred a single time. The ten largest make up 9% to 10% of the sample. Input material: peripheral blood. Source of these receptors: a woman of 80 years or more with acute or convalescent COVID-19.

The J gene is TRBJ1-6, the V gene TRBV19; D unresolved. The CDR3 length is 13 residues. V was trimmed by 6 bases and J by 10 bases, leaving 13 bases between them. CDR1 and CDR2 (germline): LNHDA, SQIVND (reference sequence). CDR3 nucleotide sequence: TGTGCCAGTAGGCCCCCCGGGGAATCACCCCTCCACTTT. Its translation: CASRPPGESPLHF.

V usage is TRBV5-1 and J usage is TRBJ2-2, with TRBD2 as a possible D gene (6 bases). The germline CDR1 and CDR2 sequences are SGHRS and YFSETQ. The CDR3 consists of 14 residues. Trimming pared 0 bases from V and 6 bases from J, leaving 9 bases between. The CDR3 sequence: CASSLDWGAGELFF. The CDR3 DNA reads TGCGCCAGCAGCTTGGACTGGGGGGCCGGGGAGCTGTTTTTT.

The chain is built from TRBV6-6 and TRBJ2-1; 8 bases map to TRBD2. The V gene end was trimmed by 11 bases and the J gene end by 7 bases; junction bases not matched to a gene: 13. Per the germline V gene, CDR1 is MNHNY and CDR2 is SVGAGI (reference sequence). The CDR3 loop spans 14 amino acids. CDR3 nucleotides: TGTGCCGGCGGTAAACTAGCGGAGGGTAATGAGCAGTTCTTC. Translating gives CAGGKLAEGNEQFF.

J is TRBJ2-1 and V is TRBV19, with D possibly TRBD2 on 6 matching bases. The germline CDR1 and CDR2 sequences are LNHDA and SQIVND (reference sequence). Trimming pared 3 bases from V and 9 bases from J, leaving 15 bases between. The CDR3 is made up of 14 amino acids. CDR3 region: CASSMTPGGREQFF. CDR3 nucleotide sequence: TGTGCCAGTAGTATGACGCCCGGGGGTCGTGAGCAGTTCTTC.

The chain couples TRBV6-1 to TRBJ1-1; possibly TRBD1 for D (5 bases). Looked up from germline, CDR1 is MNHNS and CDR2 is SASEGT. V dropped 0 bases and J dropped 0 bases, with 11 bases sitting between them. This CDR3 region has 16 residues. CDR3 loop: CASSEARNRLNTEAFF. CDR3 nucleotides: TGTGCCAGCAGTGAAGCACGAAACAGGTTGAACACTGAAGCTTTCTTT.

The chain employs TRBV19 and TRBJ2-2, with 11 bases aligning to TRBD1. There are 15 residues in the CDR3. Trimming at V came to 7 bases and at J to 6 bases, leaving 7 bases not matched to a gene. CDR1 is LNHDA and CDR2 is SQIVND in the germline V gene (reference sequence). CDR3 nucleotide sequence: TGTGCCAGTATGGGGCGGACAGGGGGCCCCGGGGAGCTGTTTTTT. Translation: CASMGRTGGPGELFF.

The chain employs TRBV15 and TRBJ1-4; D is possibly TRBD1 (5 bases). Between the trimmed V and J ends, which lost 1 base and 6 bases, there was a span of 12 bases. Germline V gene sequence: CDR1 LNHNV, CDR2 YYDKDF (reference sequence). The CDR3 totals 15 residues. CDR3 sequence (DNA): TGTGCCACCAGCAGAGCAACAGGTTCTTATGAAAAACTGTTTTTT. Translated: CATSRATGSYEKLFF.

This clone was counted only a few times. This same CDR3 is encoded by further DNA sequences in the sample. The chain links TRBV27 to TRBJ1-5; D not resolved. The V and J ends lost 2 bases and 2 bases respectively, with 7 bases between them. Germline V gene sequence: CDR1 MNHEY, CDR2 SMNVEV (reference sequence). The CDR3 is 14 residues long. The CDR3 reads CASSLRQGNQPQHF. The CDR3 bases are TGTGCCAGCAGTTTAAGGCAGGGCAATCAGCCCCAGCATTTT.

The V and J genes are TRBV19 and TRBJ2-3, with a possible D match to TRBD1 (6 bases). Trimming pared 3 bases from V and 2 bases from J, leaving 12 bases between. This CDR3 has 15 residues. The germline V gene has CDR1 LNHDA and CDR2 SQIVND (reference sequence). The DNA for the CDR3 is TGTGCCAGTAGTATGCAGACAGGTTACACAGATACGCAGTATTTT. Its translation is CASSMQTGYTDTQYF.

This rearrangement joins TRBV19 to TRBJ2-6; possibly TRBD1 for D (5 bases). The CDR3 has 17 amino acids. Per germline, CDR1 LNHDA and CDR2 SQIVND (reference sequence). V lost 0 bases, J lost 1 base, and 10 bases lay in between. The CDR3 nucleotides are TGTGCCAGTAGTATAGACACCTCAGGGTCTGGGGCCAACGTCCTGACTTTC. This encodes CASSIDTSGSGANVLTF.

This clone has more than one count but fewer than ten. This chain connects TRBV9 to TRBJ2-7, with TRBD1 identical over 9 bases. The CDR3 extends over 12 amino acids. Looked up from germline, CDR1 is SGDLS and CDR2 is YYNGEE. The ends lost 3 bases at V and 5 bases at J; junction bases unmatched: 0. The CDR3 sequence: CASSGTGDEQYF. The CDR3 region has the DNA TGTGCCAGCAGCGGGACAGGGGACGAGCAGTACTTC.

The chain links TRBV19 to TRBJ2-5; 10 bases fit TRBD2. The CDR3 has 14 amino acids. Germline V CDR1 and CDR2: LNHDA, SQIVND (reference sequence). Trimming at V came to 7 bases and at J to 2 bases, leaving 4 bases not matched to a gene. CDR3 sequence reads: CASTQTSGQETQYF. The CDR3 nucleotides read TGTGCCAGTACCCAGACTAGCGGGCAAGAGACCCAGTACTTC.

This clone was detected only once. V is TRBV19 and J is TRBJ2-1; TRBD2 matches 9 bases. Germline V gene sequence: CDR1 LNHDA, CDR2 SQIVND (reference sequence). V shed 6 bases and J 2 bases; nucleotides not matched to a gene: 5. CDR3 length: 15 amino acids. CDR3 nucleotides: TGTGCCAGTAGCTTGACTAGCGGTCCCTACAATGAGCAGTTCTTC. This gives the protein CASSLTSGPYNEQFF.

This chain joins TRBV6-5 and TRBJ2-7; D may be TRBD1 (6 bases). Deletions cut 6 bases from V and 3 bases from J, with 15 bases between. Germline CDR1 and CDR2: MNHEY and SVGAGI. The CDR3 is 14 residues long. CDR3 DNA: TGTGCCAGCAGACCCGCGAGAGGGGGCTACGAGCAGTACTTC. Its translation: CASRPARGGYEQYF.

The chain recombines TRBV27 with TRBJ2-1; 11 bases match TRBD1. Germline V gives CDR1 MNHEY, CDR2 SMNVEV (reference sequence). CDR3 size: 17 residues. Losses at the gene ends were 2 bases for V and 2 bases for J; bases not matched to a gene: 5. CDR3 amino acids: CASSLGTGGSTYNEQFF. CDR3 nucleotides: TGTGCCAGCAGTTTAGGGACAGGGGGTTCGACCTACAATGAGCAGTTCTTC.

The chain is built from TRBV30 and TRBJ1-1; D possibly corresponds to TRBD1 (6 bases). The germline V and J ends were trimmed by 1 base and 3 bases, with 12 bases remaining between them. This CDR3 spans 14 amino acids. CDR1 and CDR2 (germline): GTSNPN, SVGIG (reference sequence). The CDR3 protein is CAWSGRGSDTEAFF. Written as DNA, the CDR3 is TGTGCCTGGAGTGGCAGGGGTTCGGACACTGAAGCTTTCTTT. Full variable domain (outside the CDR3, taken from reference TRBV30 and TRBJ1-1): SQTIHQWPATLVQPVGSPLSLECTVEGTSNPNLYWYRQAAGRGLQLLFYSVGIGQISSEVPQNLSASRPQDRQFILSSKKLLLSDSGFYLCAWSGRGSDTEAFFGQGTRLTVV.

This clone was recorded a few times. The chain carries TRBV11-2 and TRBJ2-1; TRBD1 aligns across 11 bases. V lost 4 bases, J lost 7 bases, and 6 bases stayed unmatched. The germline V gene has CDR1 SGHAT and CDR2 FQNNGV. This CDR3 has 15 amino acids. The CDR3 sequence: CASSSDRGPWNEQFF. The CDR3 DNA reads TGTGCCAGCAGCTCGGACAGGGGGCCGTGGAATGAGCAGTTCTTC.

In this sample, this clone turned up a few times. This chain uses TRBV6-2 or TRBV6-3 with TRBJ1-5, with 7 bases matching TRBD1. The CDR3 has 15 residues. Trimming removed 2 bases from V and 0 bases from J; junction bases left unmatched: 1. Germline V gene sequence: CDR1 MNHEY, CDR2 SVGEGT. The CDR3 DNA reads as TGTGCCAGCAGTTACGACAGGGCTAGCAATCAGCCCCAGCATTTT. Protein sequence: CASSYDRASNQPQHF.

V is TRBV6-1 and J is TRBJ2-1; 11 bases fit TRBD1. The length of the CDR3 is 15 residues. Germline CDR1 is MNHNS and CDR2 is SASEGT. V dropped 2 bases and J dropped 6; count of bases not matched to a gene: 3. CDR3: CASSEYGTGGNEQFF. In DNA form, the CDR3 reads TGTGCCAGCAGTGAATATGGGACAGGGGGCAATGAGCAGTTCTTC.

This rearrangement joins TRBV3-1 (or the pseudogene TRBV3-2) to TRBJ1-2; D possibly corresponds to TRBD1 (5 bases). Germline V gene data show CDR1 as LGHDT and CDR2 as YNNKEL (reference sequence). The CDR3 runs 14 residues. The V end lost 6 bases, the J end lost 2 bases, and 13 bases lay between the germline ends. The CDR3: CASRFGRGNYGYTF. For the CDR3, the DNA is TGTGCCAGCAGATTCGGACGGGGGAACTATGGCTACACCTTC.

This chain joins TRBV6-5 and TRBJ2-7, with D maybe TRBD1 (6 bases). Deletions cut 6 bases from V and 2 bases from J, with 14 bases between. The germline CDR1 and CDR2 sequences are MNHEY and SVGAGI. CDR3 length: 14 amino acids. CDR3 region: CASRFDGQTYEQYF. Here the CDR3 DNA reads TGTGCCAGCAGGTTTGACGGACAGACCTACGAGCAGTACTTC.

V gene TRBV3-1 (or the pseudogene TRBV3-2) combines with J gene TRBJ2-1; 10 bases align to TRBD2. CDR3 size: 17 residues. From germline, CDR1 is LGHDT and CDR2 YNNKEL (reference sequence). V was clipped by 0 bases and J by 10 bases; unmatched bases: 12. The CDR3 DNA follows: TGTGCCAGCAGCCAAGAAGCTAGCGGGGGAGGGACCCGCGAGCAGTTCTTC. This codes for CASSQEASGGGTREQFF.